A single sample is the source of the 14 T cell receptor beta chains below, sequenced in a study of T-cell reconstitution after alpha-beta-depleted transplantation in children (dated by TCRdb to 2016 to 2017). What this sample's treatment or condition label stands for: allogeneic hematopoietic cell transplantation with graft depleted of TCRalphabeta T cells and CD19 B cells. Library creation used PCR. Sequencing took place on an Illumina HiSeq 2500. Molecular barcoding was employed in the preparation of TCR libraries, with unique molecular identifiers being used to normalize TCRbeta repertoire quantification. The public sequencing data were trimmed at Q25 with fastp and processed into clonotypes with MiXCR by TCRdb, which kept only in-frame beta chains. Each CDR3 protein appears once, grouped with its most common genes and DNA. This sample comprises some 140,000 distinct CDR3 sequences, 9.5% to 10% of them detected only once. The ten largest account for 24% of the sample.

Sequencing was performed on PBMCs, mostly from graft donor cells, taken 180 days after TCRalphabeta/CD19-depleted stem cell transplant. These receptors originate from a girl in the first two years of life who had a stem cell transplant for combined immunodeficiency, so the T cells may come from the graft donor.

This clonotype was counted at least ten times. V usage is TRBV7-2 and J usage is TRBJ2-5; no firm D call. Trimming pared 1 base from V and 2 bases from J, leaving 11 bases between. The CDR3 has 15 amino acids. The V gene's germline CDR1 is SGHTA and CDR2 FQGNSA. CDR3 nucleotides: TGTGCCAGCAGCTTAGTACCAGGCCCTCAAGAGACCCAGTACTTC. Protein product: CASSLVPGPQETQYF.

DNA of the CDR3: TGTGCCAGCAGTTTATTGAGGGGCTCCGGCACCTACGAGCAGTACTTC. Protein product: CASSLLRGSGTYEQYF. The chain couples TRBV12-3 or TRBV12-4 to TRBJ2-7; TRBD1 or TRBD2 may be the D gene (5 bases each). Between the trimmed V and J ends, which lost 2 bases and 2 bases, there was a span of 16 bases. The CDR3 length is 16 residues.

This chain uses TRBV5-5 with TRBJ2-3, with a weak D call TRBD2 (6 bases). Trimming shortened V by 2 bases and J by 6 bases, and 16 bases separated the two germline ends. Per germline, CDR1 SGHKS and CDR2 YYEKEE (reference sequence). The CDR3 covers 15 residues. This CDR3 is CASSFRRRDLDTQYF. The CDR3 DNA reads TGTGCCAGCAGCTTCCGGAGGCGGGATTTGGATACGCAGTATTTT.

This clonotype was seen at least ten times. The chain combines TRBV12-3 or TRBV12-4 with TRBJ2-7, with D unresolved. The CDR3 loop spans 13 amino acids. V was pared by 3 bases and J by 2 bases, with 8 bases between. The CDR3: CASSFVSAYEQYF. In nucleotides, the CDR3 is TGTGCCAGCAGTTTTGTCTCCGCCTACGAGCAGTACTTC.

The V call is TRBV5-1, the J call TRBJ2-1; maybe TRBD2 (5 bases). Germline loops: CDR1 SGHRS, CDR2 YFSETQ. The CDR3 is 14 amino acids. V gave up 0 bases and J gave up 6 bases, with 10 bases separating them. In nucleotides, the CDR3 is TGCGCCAGCAGCTTGGTGACGGACTCCAATGAGCAGTTCTTC. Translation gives CASSLVTDSNEQFF.

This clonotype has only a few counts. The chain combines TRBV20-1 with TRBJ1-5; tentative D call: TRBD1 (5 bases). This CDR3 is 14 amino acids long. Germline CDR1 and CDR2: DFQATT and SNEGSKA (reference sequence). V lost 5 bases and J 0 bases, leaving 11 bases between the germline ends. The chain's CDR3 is CSAASGYSNQPQHF. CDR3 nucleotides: TGCAGTGCTGCTTCAGGGTATAGCAATCAGCCCCAGCATTTT.

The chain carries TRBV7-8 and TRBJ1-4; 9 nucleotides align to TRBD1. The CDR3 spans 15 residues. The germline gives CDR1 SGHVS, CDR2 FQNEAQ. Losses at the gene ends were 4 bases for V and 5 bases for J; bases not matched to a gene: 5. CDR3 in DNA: TGTGCCAGCAGCTCACAGGGGGCGCAGAATGAAAAACTGTTTTTT. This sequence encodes CASSSQGAQNEKLFF.

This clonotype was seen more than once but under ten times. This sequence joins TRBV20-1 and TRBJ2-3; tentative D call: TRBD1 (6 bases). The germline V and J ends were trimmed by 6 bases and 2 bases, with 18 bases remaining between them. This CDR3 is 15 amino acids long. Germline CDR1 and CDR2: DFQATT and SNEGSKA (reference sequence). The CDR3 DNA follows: TGCAGTGCCCTACACCGGGACACTTTCACAGATACGCAGTATTTT. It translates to CSALHRDTFTDTQYF.

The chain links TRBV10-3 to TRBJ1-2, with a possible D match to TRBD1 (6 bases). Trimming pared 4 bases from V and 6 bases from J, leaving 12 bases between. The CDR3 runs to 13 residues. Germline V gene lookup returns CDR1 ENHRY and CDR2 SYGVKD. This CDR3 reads CAISGWTANGYTF. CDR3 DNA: TGTGCCATCAGTGGCTGGACAGCGAATGGCTACACCTTC.

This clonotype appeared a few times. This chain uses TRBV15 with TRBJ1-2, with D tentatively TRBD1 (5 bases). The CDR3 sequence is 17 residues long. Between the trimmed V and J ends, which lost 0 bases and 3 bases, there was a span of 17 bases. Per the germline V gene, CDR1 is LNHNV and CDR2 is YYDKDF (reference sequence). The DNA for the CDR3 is TGTGCCACCAGCAGAGATCGGGGCCGACTCGTCTACTATGGCTACACCTTC. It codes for CATSRDRGRLVYYGYTF.

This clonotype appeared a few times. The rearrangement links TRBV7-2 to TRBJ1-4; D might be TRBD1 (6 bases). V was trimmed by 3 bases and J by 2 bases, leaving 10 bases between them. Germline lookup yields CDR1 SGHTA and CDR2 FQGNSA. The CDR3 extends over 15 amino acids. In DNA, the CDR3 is TGTGCCAGCAGCTTGCACAGGGCCACTAATGAAAAACTGTTTTTT. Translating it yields CASSLHRATNEKLFF. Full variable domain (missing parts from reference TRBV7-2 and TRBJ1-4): GAGVSQSPSNKVTEKGKDVELRCDPISGHTALYWYRQSLGQGLEFLIYFQGNSAPDKSGLPSDRFSAERTGGSVSTLTIQRTQQEDSAVYLCASSLHRATNEKLFFGSGTQLSVL.

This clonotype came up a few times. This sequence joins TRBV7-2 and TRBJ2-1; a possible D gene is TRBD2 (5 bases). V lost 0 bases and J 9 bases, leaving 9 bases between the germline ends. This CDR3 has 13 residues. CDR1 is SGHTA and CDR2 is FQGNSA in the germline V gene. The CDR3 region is CASSLASLGEQFF. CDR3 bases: TGTGCCAGCAGCTTAGCATCACTAGGTGAGCAGTTCTTC.

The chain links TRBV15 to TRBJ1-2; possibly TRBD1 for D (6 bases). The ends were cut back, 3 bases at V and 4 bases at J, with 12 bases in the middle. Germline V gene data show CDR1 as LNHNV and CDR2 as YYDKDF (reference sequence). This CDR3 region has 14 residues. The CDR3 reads CATSSRGRGYGYTF. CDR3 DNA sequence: TGTGCCACCAGCAGCAGGGGACGGGGCTATGGCTACACCTTC.

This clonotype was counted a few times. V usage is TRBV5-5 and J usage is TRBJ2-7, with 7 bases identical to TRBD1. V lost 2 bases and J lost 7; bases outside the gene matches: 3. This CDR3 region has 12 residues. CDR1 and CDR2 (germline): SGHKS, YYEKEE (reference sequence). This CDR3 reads CASSLGTVEQYF. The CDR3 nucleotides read TGTGCCAGCAGCTTAGGGACAGTTGAGCAGTACTTC.